This TCR beta chain emerged from a study of blood T cell repertoires in COVID-19. Looking at the study overall: Sites across the United States, Italy and Spain contributed samples from acute and convalescent COVID-19. Sample material is recorded as cDNA or gDNA derived from T cells, B-cell-depleted T cells, or PBMCs.

CDR1 is LNHDA, CDR2 SQIVND, per germline (reference sequence). J gave up 6 bases and V 5 bases, and 6 bases lay outside the gene matches. The CDR3 has 14 amino acids. Clones were read by immunoSEQ multiplex PCR, and TCRdb kept only the in-frame ones, dropping some. The table has 450,000 or so clones, 90% seen once. Recruits, aged about 18 to 95 years, lived in roughly 22 US areas. The rearrangement links TRBV19 to TRBJ1-5; 8 positions match TRBD1. This clonotype was obtained from a man aged 18 to 30 who had recovered from COVID-19. Sequencing used PBMCs or T cells enriched from blood (not recorded which). CDR3 amino acids: CASSVGQGGQPQHF. The CDR3 DNA reads TGTGCCAGTAGTGTCGGACAGGGAGGTCAGCCCCAGCATTTT.